The sequence of this T cell receptor beta chain was determined in a study of blood T cell repertoires in COVID-19. The overall study: Samples of COVID-19 (acute and convalescent) were obtained from the United States, Italy and Spain. Sources were T cells, B-cell-depleted T cells, or PBMCs; the material itself was cDNA or gDNA.

Germline lookup yields CDR1 MNHEY and CDR2 SVGAGI. The CDR3 spans 12 residues. Deletions cut 11 bases from V and 2 bases from J, with 9 bases between. In the original analysis: The assay estimated nucleated cells by amplifying reference gene primers. Sequenced by immunoSEQ multiplex PCR; TCRdb stores in-frame clones only, minus some. The DNA was the basis for D and trimming; V, J and clone size are from that table. The sample has 89,000 or so clones, roughly 88% seen once. V gene TRBV6-5 combines with J gene TRBJ2-2; no definite D call. The sample was peripheral blood. This TCR derives from a human donor in a cohort sampled during active COVID-19. CDR3 nucleotide sequence: TGTGCCGGGCAGGATAACACCGGGGAGCTGTTTTTT. This encodes CAGQDNTGELFF.